These 30 T cell receptor beta chains were sequenced from one sample in a study of T cells in Graves' hyperthyroidism and ophthalmopathy. Authors of the study amplified TCR beta CDR3 regions from RNA transcripts. In the first-round RT-PCR of the TCR CDR3, the HTBI primer set was used. MiXCR was run by TCRdb on the multiplex PCR reads, yielding one entry per CDR3 protein. Among about 300,000 distinct CDR3 sequences listed, approximately 19% were seen once. The sample taken for sequencing was blood. The receptor source for this set is a man aged 50 to 60 with Graves' ophthalmopathy.

The V and J genes are TRBV5-6 and TRBJ2-1; a weak D match, TRBD2 (6 bases). The CDR3 is 15 amino acids. V lost 4 bases, J lost 5 bases, and 16 bases lay in between. Germline CDR1 SGHDT, CDR2 YYEEEE. The CDR3 loop is CASSTITGSHNEQFF. As DNA, the CDR3 is TGTGCCAGCAGCACAATCACCGGGAGCCACAATGAGCAGTTCTTC.

In its sample, this clonotype was seen many times. The chain employs TRBV2 and TRBJ2-2; 12 nucleotides line up with TRBD2. Germline trimming cut 4 bases from V and 9 bases from J; bases unmatched to any gene: 6. CDR3 size: 15 residues. CDR1 is SNHLY, CDR2 FYNNEI, per germline. The CDR3 loop reads CASSAGLAGMRELFF. The CDR3 nucleotides read TGTGCCAGCAGTGCCGGACTAGCGGGAATGAGGGAGCTGTTTTTT.

The sample holds many counts of this clonotype. The CDR3 DNA sequence: TGTGCCACCAGTGATTTGCTTGGACAGGGTTCCTACGAGCAGTACTTC. Translating it yields CATSDLLGQGSYEQYF. The gene calls are TRBV24-1 and TRBJ2-7, with TRBD1 identical over 8 bases. V lost 0 bases and J lost 1; bases outside the gene matches: 4. Germline values: CDR1 KGHDR, CDR2 SFDVKD. This CDR3 comprises 16 residues.

A note on this clonotype: This could be a read error, since a much larger clone is one nucleotide away. The gene calls are TRBV29-1 and TRBJ1-1, with D maybe TRBD1 (6 bases). Trimming pared 6 bases from V and 0 bases from J, leaving 11 bases between. Germline CDR1 is SQVTM and CDR2 is ANQGSEA. CDR3 length: 13 residues. The DNA for the CDR3 is TGCAGCGTAAGGGGGGGGATGAACACTGAAGCTTTCTTT. Protein sequence: CSVRGGMNTEAFF.

The chain uses TRBV5-1 and TRBJ1-2, with D unresolved. The CDR3 is 13 residues long. The germline gives CDR1 SGHRS, CDR2 YFSETQ. V lost 4 bases and J 6 bases, leaving 13 bases between the germline ends. The CDR3: CASSPGNSDGYTF. CDR3 bases: TGCGCCAGCAGCCCGGGGAATAGTGATGGCTACACCTTC.

This clonotype was picked up many times. The V and J genes are TRBV15 and TRBJ2-3; D not certain. Between the trimmed V and J ends, which lost 0 bases and 0 bases, there was a span of 10 bases. There are 16 residues in the CDR3. Per germline, CDR1 LNHNV and CDR2 YYDKDF (reference sequence). CDR3 sequence (DNA): TGTGCCACCAGCAGAGAGGCGCGGATTAGCACAGATACGCAGTATTTT. Translated, it gives CATSREARISTDTQYF.

The rearrangement links TRBV19 to TRBJ2-1; unclear D gene. Germline assignment: CDR1 LNHDA and CDR2 SQIVND (reference sequence). CDR3 length equals 16 residues. The V gene lost 5 bases and the J gene lost 0 bases, with 14 bases spanning the gap. DNA of the CDR3: TGTGCCAGTAGTTACCAGGCCGAAAGCTCCTACAATGAGCAGTTCTTC. This encodes CASSYQAESSYNEQFF.

This chain uses TRBV18 with TRBJ2-7; D ambiguous. Germline loops: CDR1 KGHSH, CDR2 LQKENI. The CDR3 extends over 14 amino acids. Trimming left V 0 bases short and J 2 bases short, with 8 bases between. CDR3 sequence (DNA): TGTGCCAGCTCACCACCGGGAAACCCCTACGAGCAGTACTTC. Its protein product is CASSPPGNPYEQYF.

As to this clonotype: A much larger clone differs by one base, so this may be a read error. The chain combines TRBV2 with TRBJ2-3; TRBD1 is a possible D gene (5 bases). Trimming took 10 bases from V and 3 from J, leaving 11 bases between them. Germline CDR1 and CDR2: SNHLY and FYNNEI. The length of the CDR3 is 12 residues. The CDR3 region is CANRTGTDTQYF. Here the CDR3 DNA reads TGTGCCAACAGGACCGGGACAGATACGCAGTATTTT.

This clonotype was detected only a few times. The chain is built from TRBV19 and TRBJ1-2; TRBD1 matches 9 bases. Germline V gene sequence: CDR1 LNHDA, CDR2 SQIVND (reference sequence). V shed 5 bases and J 4 bases; nucleotides not matched to a gene: 5. This CDR3 has 14 residues. The CDR3, as DNA: TGTGCCAGTAGTCGACAGGGGGTTTCCTATGGCTACACCTTC. Translated, it gives CASSRQGVSYGYTF.

This rearrangement joins TRBV7-2 to TRBJ2-1; 7 bases fit TRBD1. The DNA end is more similar to TRBJ2-7, so the J call may be wrong. This CDR3 is built from 15 residues. CDR1 is SGHTA and CDR2 is FQGNSA in the germline V gene. The CDR3 nucleotides are TGTGCCAGCAGCTTAGCGTGGACAGGTTACAATGAGCAGTACTTC. It translates to CASSLAWTGYNEQYF.

This clonotype was picked up many times. The chain recombines TRBV11-2 with TRBJ2-7, with 8 bases lining up with TRBD1. The CDR3 length is 15 residues. CDR1 is SGHAT, CDR2 FQNNGV, per germline. Germline trimming cut 5 bases from V and 2 bases from J; bases unmatched to any gene: 8. The chain's CDR3 is CASSPDRDSTYEQYF. CDR3 coding DNA: TGTGCCAGCAGCCCGGACAGGGACTCGACCTACGAGCAGTACTTC.

This clonotype was picked up a small number of times. The chain links TRBV24-1 to TRBJ2-2; weak D call: TRBD1 (6 bases). The CDR3 length is 15 residues. CDR1 KGHDR and CDR2 SFDVKD come from the germline V gene. Trimming shortened V by 10 bases and J by 3 bases, and 17 bases separated the two germline ends. The CDR3 loop reads CATLSTGSDTGELFF. The DNA of the CDR3 is TGTGCCACTTTATCTACAGGGTCGGACACCGGGGAGCTGTTTTTT.

About this clonotype itself: A read error may explain this, as a much larger clone is one base away. The rearrangement links TRBV2 to TRBJ2-5; 10 bases line up with TRBD1. J gave up 2 bases and V 4 bases, and 4 bases lay outside the gene matches. This CDR3 comprises 15 residues. Germline V gene lookup returns CDR1 SNHLY and CDR2 FYNNEI. In DNA form, the CDR3 reads TGTGCCAGCAGTGTGGACAGGGGGGGGCAAGAGACCCAGTACTTC. Its protein is CASSVDRGGQETQYF.

The chain recombines TRBV18 with TRBJ2-5, with D perhaps TRBD1 or TRBD2 (5 bases each). Germline V gene lookup returns CDR1 KGHSH and CDR2 LQKENI. V lost 8 bases and J lost 1, with 20 bases in between. CDR3 size: 16 residues. The chain's CDR3 is CASRLSPGRSQETQYF. As DNA, the CDR3 is TGTGCCAGCCGACTTTCACCGGGACGGAGCCAAGAGACCCAGTACTTC.

The chain is built from TRBV7-9 and TRBJ2-7; 10 bases fit TRBD1. Germline V lookup: CDR1 SEHNR, CDR2 FQNEAQ (reference sequence). The trim removed 2 bases at V and 4 bases at J, leaving 2 bases unmatched. CDR3 length: 14 amino acids. CDR3: CASSLMGQGYEQYF. DNA of the CDR3: TGTGCCAGCAGCTTAATGGGACAGGGGTACGAGCAGTACTTC.

This clonotype was detected only a few times. The V call is TRBV6-1, the J call TRBJ2-3, with TRBD2 matching 12 bases. The CDR3 consists of 16 residues. Germline values: CDR1 MNHNS, CDR2 SASEGT. V shed 2 bases, J shed 1 base, and the junction held 1 base outside the gene matches. The CDR3 DNA reads TGTGCCAGCAGTGAACTAGCGGGAGGGGGCACAGATACGCAGTATTTT. Translation gives CASSELAGGGTDTQYF.

The J gene is TRBJ1-5, the V gene TRBV20-1; a possible D gene is TRBD1 (6 bases). Germline CDR1 DFQATT, CDR2 SNEGSKA (reference sequence). V was shortened by 6 bases and J by 1 base, with 19 bases between the two germline ends. CDR3 length: 16 residues. The CDR3 bases are TGCAGTGCATCAGCCCAGGGGCGAGAGAGCAATCAGCCCCAGCATTTT. It translates to CSASAQGRESNQPQHF.

As regards this clonotype: A read error may explain this, as a much larger clone is one base away. The V call is TRBV6-2 or TRBV6-3, the J call TRBJ2-1, with 8 bases matching TRBD2. CDR3 length equals 15 residues. Germline V CDR1 and CDR2: MNHEY, SVGEGT. The CDR3 nucleotides are TGTGCCAGCAGTCTAGCGGGTGACTCCTCCAATGAGCAGTTCTTC. As protein: CASSLAGDSSNEQFF.

Points on this clonotype: This could be a read error, since a much larger clone is one nucleotide away. The chain is built from TRBV7-2 and TRBJ2-7; tentative D call: TRBD2 (5 bases). The J call may be faulty, since TRBJ2-1 better matches the DNA end. In germline, CDR1 is SGHTA, CDR2 FQGNSA. The length of the CDR3 is 12 residues. The CDR3 DNA reads as TGTGCCAGCAGGACTACAACCTACGAGCAGTTCTTC. It yields the protein CASRTTTYEQFF.

This clonotype was recorded many times. The junction departs from the called germline gene at one end, perhaps through a read error. The V and J genes are TRBV7-7 and TRBJ2-3; tentatively, D is TRBD1 or TRBD2 (6 bases each). This CDR3 is 15 amino acids long. Germline CDR1 reads SSHAT; CDR2 reads FNYEAQ (reference sequence). CDR3: CASSPLGGRADTQYF. CDR3 DNA sequence: TGTGCTAGCAGCCCACTGGGGGGCCGGGCAGATACGCAGTATTTT.

This clonotype was counted many times. The genes are TRBV5-1 and TRBJ2-7; 13 positions agree with TRBD2. The CDR3 runs 15 residues. The germline gives CDR1 SGHRS, CDR2 YFSETQ. V dropped 4 bases and J dropped 6; count of bases not matched to a gene: 7. The CDR3 DNA sequence: TGCGCCAGCAGCACGTGGACTAGCGGGAGTTCCGAGCAGTACTTC. This sequence encodes CASSTWTSGSSEQYF. Full variable domain (rest looked up from reference TRBV5-1 and TRBJ2-7): KAGVTQTPRYLIKTRGQQVTLSCSPISGHRSVSWYQQTPGQGLQFLFEYFSETQRNKGNFPGRFSGRQFSNSRSEMNVSTLELGDSALYLCASSTWTSGSSEQYFGPGTRLTVT.

The sample holds many counts of this clonotype. This chain links TRBV5-1 with TRBJ2-2, with 13 bases fitting TRBD2. CDR3 length: 16 residues. V gave up 4 bases and J gave up 5 bases; unmatched junction bases: 5. In germline, CDR1 is SGHRS, CDR2 YFSETQ. DNA of the CDR3: TGCGCCAGCAGCCCCTCGGGACTAGCGGGAACCGGGGAGCTGTTTTTT. Translated: CASSPSGLAGTGELFF.

This clonotype was found many times. This chain links TRBV11-3 with TRBJ1-1, with 7 positions matching TRBD1. The CDR3 extends over 13 amino acids. Trimming cost V 6 bases and J 4 bases; bases outside gene matches: 5. Germline loops: CDR1 SGHNT, CDR2 YENEEA. Written as DNA, the CDR3 is TGTGCCAGCAGAACAACAGGGGCCACTGAAGCTTTCTTT. Its translation: CASRTTGATEAFF. Full variable domain (missing parts from reference TRBV11-3 and TRBJ1-1): EAGVVQSPRYKIIEKKQPVAFWCNPISGHNTLYWYLQNLGQGPELLIRYENEEAVDDSQLPKDRFSAERLKGVDSTLKIQPAELGDSAVYLCASRTTGATEAFFGQGTRLTVV.

The CDR3 coding sequence is TGTGCCAGCTCGCACAGGGGCGAAGAGACCCAGTACTTC. Its translation is CASSHRGEETQYF. The chain has TRBV18 and TRBJ2-5, with 7 bases matching TRBD1. CDR1 is KGHSH, CDR2 LQKENI, per germline. The CDR3 has 13 amino acids. J gave up 3 bases and V 6 bases, and 4 bases lay outside the gene matches.

The sample holds a few counts of this clonotype. This chain links TRBV5-1 with TRBJ2-3; D unresolved. The length of the CDR3 is 10 residues. Per germline, CDR1 SGHRS and CDR2 YFSETQ. V lost 5 bases and J 5 bases, leaving 3 bases between the germline ends. DNA of the CDR3: TGCGCCAGCAGTAGAGATACGCAGTATTTT. This translates into CASSRDTQYF.

In this sample, this clonotype turned up many times. The chain carries TRBV5-1 and TRBJ2-1, with a tentative D call TRBD2 (7 bases). Per germline, CDR1 SGHRS and CDR2 YFSETQ. The CDR3 loop spans 16 amino acids. The germline V and J ends were trimmed by 0 bases and 10 bases, with 20 bases remaining between them. CDR3 sequence reads: CASSLGEGGLRREQFF. In nucleotides, the CDR3 is TGCGCCAGCAGCTTGGGGGAGGGGGGCCTCCGGCGGGAGCAGTTCTTC.

This clonotype occurred many times. The chain uses TRBV3-1 and TRBJ2-7, with 12 nucleotides matching TRBD2. The V gene end was trimmed by 2 bases and the J gene end by 6 bases; junction bases not matched to a gene: 14. The CDR3 length is 18 residues. The germline gives CDR1 LGHDT, CDR2 YNNKEL (reference sequence). CDR3 bases: TGTGCCAGCAGCCAAATAGGACTAGCGGGAAAAACCGGCGGCGAGCAGTACTTC. Protein product: CASSQIGLAGKTGGEQYF.

There are many counts of this clonotype. The chain has TRBV7-2 and TRBJ2-2; D call uncertain. Germline assignment: CDR1 SGHTA and CDR2 FQGNSA. V dropped 5 bases and J dropped 5 bases, with 9 bases sitting between them. CDR3 length equals 13 residues. CDR3 sequence reads: CASSHLGTGELFF. The CDR3 coding sequence is TGTGCCAGCAGCCACCTGGGGACCGGGGAGCTGTTTTTT.

Notes on this clonotype: This clone may be a read error of a much larger clone one base away. This CDR3 fails to terminate in the conserved phenylalanine or tryptophan, so it likely reflects a read error. The chain carries TRBV28 and TRBJ1-5, with a weak D call TRBD1 (6 bases). Looked up from germline, CDR1 is MDHEN and CDR2 is SYDVKM. The CDR3 sequence is 15 residues long. Between the trimmed V and J ends, which lost 6 bases and 2 bases, there was a span of 14 bases. The CDR3 loop is CASSRGSSGNQPQHL. As DNA, the CDR3 is TGTGCCAGCAGCAGGGGATCTAGTGGCAATCAGCCCCAGCATCTT.